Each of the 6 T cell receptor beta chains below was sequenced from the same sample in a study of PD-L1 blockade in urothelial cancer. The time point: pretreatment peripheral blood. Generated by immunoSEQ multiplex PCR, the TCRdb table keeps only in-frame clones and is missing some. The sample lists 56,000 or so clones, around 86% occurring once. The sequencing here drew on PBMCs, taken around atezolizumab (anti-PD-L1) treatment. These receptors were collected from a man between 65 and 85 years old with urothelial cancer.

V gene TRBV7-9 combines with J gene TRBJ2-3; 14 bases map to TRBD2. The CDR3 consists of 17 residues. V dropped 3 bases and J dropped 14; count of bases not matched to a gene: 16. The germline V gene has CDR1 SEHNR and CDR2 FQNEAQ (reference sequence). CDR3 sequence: CASSLTSGRAVHRYAYF. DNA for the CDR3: TGTGCCAGCAGCTTGACTAGCGGGAGGGCCGTTCACAGATACGCGTATTTT.

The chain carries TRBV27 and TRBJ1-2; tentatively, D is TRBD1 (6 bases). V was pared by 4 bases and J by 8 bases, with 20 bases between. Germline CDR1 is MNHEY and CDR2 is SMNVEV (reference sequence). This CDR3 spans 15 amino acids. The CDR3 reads CASSSSGVGRGGYTF. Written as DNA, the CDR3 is TGTGCCAGCAGTTCCTCCGGGGTAGGGAGGGGGGGCTACACCTTC.

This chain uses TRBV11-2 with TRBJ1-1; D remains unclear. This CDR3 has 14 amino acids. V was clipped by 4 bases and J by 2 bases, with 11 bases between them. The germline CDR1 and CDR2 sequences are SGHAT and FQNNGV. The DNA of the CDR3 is TGTGCCAGCAGCTCCCTCCGGTTTAACACTGAAGCTTTCTTT. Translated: CASSSLRFNTEAFF.

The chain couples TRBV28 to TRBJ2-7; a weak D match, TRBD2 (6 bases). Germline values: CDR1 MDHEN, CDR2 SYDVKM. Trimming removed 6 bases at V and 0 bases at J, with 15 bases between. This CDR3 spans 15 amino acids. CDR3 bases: TGTGCCAGCAGCATCGATCTAGCGTCCTCCTACGAGCAGTACTTC. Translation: CASSIDLASSYEQYF. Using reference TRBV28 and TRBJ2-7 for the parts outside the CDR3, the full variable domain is DVKVTQSSRYLVKRTGEKVFLECVQDMDHENMFWYRQDPGLGLRLIYFSYDVKMKEKGDIPEGYSVSREKKERFSLILESASTNQTSMYLCASSIDLASSYEQYFGPGTRLTVT.

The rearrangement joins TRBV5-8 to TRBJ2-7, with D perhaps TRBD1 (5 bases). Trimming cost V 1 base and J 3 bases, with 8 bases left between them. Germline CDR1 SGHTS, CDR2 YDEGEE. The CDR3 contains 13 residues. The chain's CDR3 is CASSLQGYYEQYF. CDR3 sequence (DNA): TGTGCCAGCAGCTTGCAGGGATACTACGAGCAGTACTTC. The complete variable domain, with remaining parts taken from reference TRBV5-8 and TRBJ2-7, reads EAGVTQSPTHLIKTRGQQATLRCSPISGHTSVYWYQQALGLGLQFLLWYDEGEERNRGNFPPRFSGRQFPNYSSELNVNALELEDSALYLCASSLQGYYEQYFGPGTRLTVT.

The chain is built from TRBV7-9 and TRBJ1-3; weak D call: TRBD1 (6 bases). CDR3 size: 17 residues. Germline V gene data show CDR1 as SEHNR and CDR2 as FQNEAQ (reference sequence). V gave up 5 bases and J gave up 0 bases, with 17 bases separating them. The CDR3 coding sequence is TGTGCCAGCAGCCCCGTCGGGGGGCGAAGCTCTGGAAACACCATATATTTT. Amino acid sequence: CASSPVGGRSSGNTIYF.